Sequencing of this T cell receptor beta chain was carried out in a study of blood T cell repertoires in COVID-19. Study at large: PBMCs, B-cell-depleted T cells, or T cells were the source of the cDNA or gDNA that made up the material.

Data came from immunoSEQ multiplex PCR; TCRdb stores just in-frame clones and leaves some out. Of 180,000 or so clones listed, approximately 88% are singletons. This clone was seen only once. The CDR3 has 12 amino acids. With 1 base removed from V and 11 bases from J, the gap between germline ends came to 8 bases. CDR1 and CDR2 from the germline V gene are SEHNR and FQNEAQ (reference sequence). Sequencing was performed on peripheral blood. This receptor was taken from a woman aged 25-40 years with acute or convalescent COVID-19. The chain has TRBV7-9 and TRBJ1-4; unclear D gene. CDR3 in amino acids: CASSLDYEKLFF. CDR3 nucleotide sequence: TGTGCCAGCAGCTTAGATTACGAGAAACTGTTTTTT.